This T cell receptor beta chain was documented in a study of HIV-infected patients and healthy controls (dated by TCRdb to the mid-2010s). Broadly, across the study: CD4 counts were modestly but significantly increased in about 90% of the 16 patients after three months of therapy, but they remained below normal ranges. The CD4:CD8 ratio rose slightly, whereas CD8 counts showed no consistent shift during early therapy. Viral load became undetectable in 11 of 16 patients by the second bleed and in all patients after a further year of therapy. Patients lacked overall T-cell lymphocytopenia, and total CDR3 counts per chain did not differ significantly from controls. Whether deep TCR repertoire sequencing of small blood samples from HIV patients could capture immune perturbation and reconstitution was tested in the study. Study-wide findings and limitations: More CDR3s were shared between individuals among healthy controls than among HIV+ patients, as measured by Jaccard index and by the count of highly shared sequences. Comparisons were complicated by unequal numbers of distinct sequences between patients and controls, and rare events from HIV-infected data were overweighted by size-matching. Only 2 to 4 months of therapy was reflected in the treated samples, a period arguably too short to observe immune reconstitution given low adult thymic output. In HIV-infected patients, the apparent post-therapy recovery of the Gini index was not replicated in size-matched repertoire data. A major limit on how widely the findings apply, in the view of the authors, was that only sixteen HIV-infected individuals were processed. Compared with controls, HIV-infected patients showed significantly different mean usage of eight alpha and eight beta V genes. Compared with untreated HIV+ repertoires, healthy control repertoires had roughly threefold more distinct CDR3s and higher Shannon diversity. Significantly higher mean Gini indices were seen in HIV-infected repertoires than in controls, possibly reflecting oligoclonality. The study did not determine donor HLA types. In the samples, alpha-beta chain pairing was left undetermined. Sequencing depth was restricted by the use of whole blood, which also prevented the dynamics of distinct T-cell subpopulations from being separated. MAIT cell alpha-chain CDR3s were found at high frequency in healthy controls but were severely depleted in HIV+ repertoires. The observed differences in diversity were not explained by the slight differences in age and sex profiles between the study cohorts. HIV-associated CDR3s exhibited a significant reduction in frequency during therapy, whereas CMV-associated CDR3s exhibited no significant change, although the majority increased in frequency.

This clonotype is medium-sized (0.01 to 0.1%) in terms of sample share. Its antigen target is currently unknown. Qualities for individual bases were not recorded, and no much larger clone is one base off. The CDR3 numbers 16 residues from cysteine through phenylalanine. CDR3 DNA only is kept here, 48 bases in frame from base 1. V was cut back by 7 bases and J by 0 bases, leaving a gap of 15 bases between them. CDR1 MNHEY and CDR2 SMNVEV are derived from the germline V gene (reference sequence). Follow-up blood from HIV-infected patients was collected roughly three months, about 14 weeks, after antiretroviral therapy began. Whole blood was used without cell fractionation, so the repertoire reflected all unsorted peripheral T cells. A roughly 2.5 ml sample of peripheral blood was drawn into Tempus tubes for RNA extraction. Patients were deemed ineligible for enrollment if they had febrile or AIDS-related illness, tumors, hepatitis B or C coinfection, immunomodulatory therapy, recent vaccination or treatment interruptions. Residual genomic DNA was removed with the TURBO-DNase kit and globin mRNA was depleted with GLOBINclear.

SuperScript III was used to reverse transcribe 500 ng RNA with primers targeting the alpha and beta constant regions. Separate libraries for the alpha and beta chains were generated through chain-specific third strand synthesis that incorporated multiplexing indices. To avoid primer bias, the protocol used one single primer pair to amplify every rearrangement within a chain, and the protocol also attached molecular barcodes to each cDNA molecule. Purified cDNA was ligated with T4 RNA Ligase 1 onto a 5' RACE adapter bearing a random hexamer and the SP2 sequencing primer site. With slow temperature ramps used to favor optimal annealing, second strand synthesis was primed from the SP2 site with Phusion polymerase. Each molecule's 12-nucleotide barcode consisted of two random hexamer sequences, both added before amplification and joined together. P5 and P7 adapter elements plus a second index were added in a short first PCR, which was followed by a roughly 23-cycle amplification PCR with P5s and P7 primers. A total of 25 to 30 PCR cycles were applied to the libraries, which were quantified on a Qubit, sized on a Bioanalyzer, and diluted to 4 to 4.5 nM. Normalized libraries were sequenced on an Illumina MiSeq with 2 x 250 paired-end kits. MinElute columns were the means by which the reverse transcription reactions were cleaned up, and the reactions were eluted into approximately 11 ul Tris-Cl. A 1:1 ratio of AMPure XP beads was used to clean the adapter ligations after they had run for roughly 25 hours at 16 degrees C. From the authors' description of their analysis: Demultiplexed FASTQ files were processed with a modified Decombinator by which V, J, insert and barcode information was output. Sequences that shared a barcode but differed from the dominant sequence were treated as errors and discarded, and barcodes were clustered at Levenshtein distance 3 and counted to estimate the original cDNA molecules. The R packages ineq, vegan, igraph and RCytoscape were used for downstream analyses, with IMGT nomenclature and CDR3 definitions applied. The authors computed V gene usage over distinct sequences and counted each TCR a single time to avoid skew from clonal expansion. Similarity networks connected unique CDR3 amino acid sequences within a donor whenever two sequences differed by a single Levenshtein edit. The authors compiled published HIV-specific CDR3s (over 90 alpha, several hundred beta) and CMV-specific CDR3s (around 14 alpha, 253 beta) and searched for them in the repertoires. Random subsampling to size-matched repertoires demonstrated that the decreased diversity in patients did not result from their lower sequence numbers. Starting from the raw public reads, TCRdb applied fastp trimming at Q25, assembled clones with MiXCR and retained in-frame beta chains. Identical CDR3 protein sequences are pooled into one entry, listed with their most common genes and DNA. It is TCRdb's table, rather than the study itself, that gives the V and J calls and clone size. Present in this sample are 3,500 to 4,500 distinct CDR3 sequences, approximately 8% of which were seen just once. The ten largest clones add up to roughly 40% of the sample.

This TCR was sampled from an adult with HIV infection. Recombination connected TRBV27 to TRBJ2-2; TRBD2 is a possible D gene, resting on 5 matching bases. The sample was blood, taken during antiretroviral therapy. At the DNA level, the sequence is TGTGCCAGCACCTCTCGGGATCTAGCGAACACCGGGGAGCTGTTTTTT. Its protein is CASTSRDLANTGELFF.